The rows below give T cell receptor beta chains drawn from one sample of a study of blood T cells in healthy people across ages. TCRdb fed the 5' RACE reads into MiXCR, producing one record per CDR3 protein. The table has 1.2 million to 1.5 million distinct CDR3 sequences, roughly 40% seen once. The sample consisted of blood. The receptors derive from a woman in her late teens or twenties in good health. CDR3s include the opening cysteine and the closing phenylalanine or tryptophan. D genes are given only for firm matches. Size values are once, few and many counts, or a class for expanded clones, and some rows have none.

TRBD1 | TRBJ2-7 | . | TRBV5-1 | TGCGCCAGCAGCACACTCCGGGACAGGGATGACGAGCAGTACTTC | CASSTLRDRDDEQYF
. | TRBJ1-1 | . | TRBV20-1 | TGCAGTGCTAGAAAGGAGCTGAACACTGAAGCTTTCTTT | CSARKELNTEAFF
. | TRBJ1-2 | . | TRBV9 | TGTGCCAGCGGCGTAGCAGAAGGCCCCTATGGCTACACCTTC | CASGVAEGPYGYTF
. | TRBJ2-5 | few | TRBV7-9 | TGTGCCAGCAGCTTAGGGGGCGCGCAGTACTTC | CASSLGGAQYF
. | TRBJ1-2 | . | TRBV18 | TGTGCCAGCTCACCATCCCAGGGGAGGGATGGCTACACCTTC | CASSPSQGRDGYTF
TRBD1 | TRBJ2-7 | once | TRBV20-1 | TGCAGTGCTAGTGAGGGGACAGATAACCGCTACGAGGAGTACTTC | CSASEGTDNRYEEYF
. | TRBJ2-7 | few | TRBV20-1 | TGCAGTGCTCCCCCGGGACGTAAAAGCGAGCAGTACTTC | CSAPPGRKSEQYF
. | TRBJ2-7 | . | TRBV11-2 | TGTGCCAGCAGCGCGGGACGCAACTACGAGCAGTACTTC | CASSAGRNYEQYF
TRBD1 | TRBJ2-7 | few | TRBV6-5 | TGTGCCAGCAGTTATACCCTGGACAGGGGGTGGGGTTTCTACGAGCAGTACTTC | CASSYTLDRGWGFYEQYF
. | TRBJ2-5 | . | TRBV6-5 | TGTGCCAGCAGTTACGGGCGACAATTCGAGACCCAGTACTTC | CASSYGRQFETQYF
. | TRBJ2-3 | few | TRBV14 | TGTGCCAGCAGCGTTCAAAGGGGAACAGATACGCAGTATTTT | CASSVQRGTDTQYF
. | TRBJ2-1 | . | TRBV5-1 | TGCGCCAGCAGCTTGGGAGGGGGAAGGAGAGAGACCCAGTTCTTC | CASSLGGGRRETQFF
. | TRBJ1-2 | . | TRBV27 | TGTGCCAGCAGTCTCGCGTTAGGGAGTGGCTACACCTTC | CASSLALGSGYTF
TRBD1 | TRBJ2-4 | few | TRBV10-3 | TGTGCCATCAGGGCAGACGGGACAGGGAAAGCGTACTTC | CAIRADGTGKAYF